A selection of T cell receptor beta chains follows, all from one sample in a study of a mutant IDH1 vaccine in newly diagnosed glioma. Their specific antigens are unknown. This table comes from immunoSEQ multiplex PCR, and its TCRdb copy is limited to in-frame clones, with some not included. The data show 75,000 to 85,000 clones, with 90% to 95% seen just once and approximately 0.58% held by the top ten. Sequences were derived from PBMCs, sampled from a glioma patient whose treatment included an IDH1 peptide vaccine. The source is a woman aged 45-60 years with glioma. CDR3s include the opening cysteine and the closing phenylalanine or tryptophan. A D gene is named only where the DNA matches it firmly. Clone size is shown for a subset of rows, as once, few, many or a class of expanded clone.

>16|TRBJ2-3|-|TRBV10-3|-
TGTGCCATCAGTGATGCTACAGGGCTGAGCACAGATACGCAGTATTTT
CAISDATGLSTDTQYF
>15|TRBJ2-5|-|TRBV18|-
TGTGCCAGCTCACCACCCCAGGGGGGCCAAGAGACCCAGTACTTC
CASSPPQGGQETQYF
>14|TRBJ2-5|TRBD2|TRBV2|-
TGTGCCAGCCGACGACAAGCGGGAAGGGAGACCCAGTACTTC
CASRRQAGRETQYF
>14|TRBJ1-1|-|TRBV2|-
TGTGCCAGCAGCAGGGACGTAGGGAACACTGAAGCTTTCTTT
CASSRDVGNTEAFF
>13|TRBJ2-1|-|TRBV7-9|-
TGTGCCAGCAGCTTAGCGGCCTACAATGAGCAGTTCTTC
CASSLAAYNEQFF
>13|TRBJ2-3|TRBD2|TRBV29-1|few
TGCAGCGTGACTAGCGGGAGGGCGGATACGCAGTATTTT
CSVTSGRADTQYF
>11|TRBJ2-1|-|TRBV19|-
TGTGCCAGTAGTATCGTCCCAGAGCAGTTCTTC
CASSIVPEQFF
>16|TRBJ2-1|TRBD2|TRBV5-1|-
TGCGCCAGCAGCTTGGCACGCGGGAGCTCCTACAATGAGCAGTTCTTC
CASSLARGSSYNEQFF
>17|TRBJ1-6|TRBD1|TRBV6-1|-
TGTGCCAGCAGTGAATGGGGACAGGGGCTCGATAGTTCACCCCTCCACTTT
CASSEWGQGLDSSPLHF
>18|TRBJ2-5|-|TRBV28|once
TGTGCCAGCAGTTCCCCCCCGGACCACTCCTCGGTCCAAGAGACCCAGTACTTC
CASSSPPDHSSVQETQYF
>17|TRBJ2-7|TRBD2|TRBV5-1|-
TGCGCCAGCAGCTTGGGCGGGACTAGCGGGAGGCCCGTTGGGCAGTACTTC
CASSLGGTSGRPVGQYF
>17|TRBJ2-2|-|TRBV30|once
TGTGCCTGGCTGGGCAAAGACAGTCCTATGTTCACCGGGGAGCTGTTTTTT
CAWLGKDSPMFTGELFF
>16|TRBJ2-7|TRBD1|TRBV7-9|-
TGTGCCAGCAGGCCTCCACCGGGACAGGGGCTCTACGAGCAGTACTTC
CASRPPPGQGLYEQYF
>13|TRBJ2-5|-|TRBV7-2|-
TGTGCCAGCACCGTCGGAGTCGGGGAGACCCAGTACTTC
CASTVGVGETQYF
>13|TRBJ2-7|TRBD1|TRBV4-1|few
TGCGCCAGCAGCCCGAAGACAGGGGACGAGCAGTACTTC
CASSPKTGDEQYF
>15|TRBJ2-3|TRBD1|TRBV6-1|-
TGTGCCAGCAGTGAATTGGGACAGGGGAAAGATACGCAGTATTTT
CASSELGQGKDTQYF
>14|TRBJ2-1|-|TRBV7-2|-
TGTGCCAGCAGCCTAAAAACAGGTTACAATGAGCAGTTCTTC
CASSLKTGYNEQFF
>18|TRBJ1-3|TRBD1|TRBV28|-
TGTGCCAGCAGCCTGAACCAGGACAGGGGTGTTGGGAAAAACACCATATATTTT
CASSLNQDRGVGKNTIYF
>15|TRBJ1-5|-|TRBV19|once
TGTGCCAGTATTCCGAGGGGGAATCGCAATCAGCCCCAGCATTTT
CASIPRGNRNQPQHF
>13|TRBJ2-7|TRBD2|TRBV6-5|-
TGTGCCAGCCCCCGGGGCGGGAGGTACGAGCAGTACTTC
CASPRGGRYEQYF
>14|TRBJ2-7|-|TRBV5-1|-
TGCGCCAGCAGCTTGGGGTGGCGCAGTCGCGAGCAGTACTTC
CASSLGWRSREQYF
>13|TRBJ2-7|TRBD1|TRBV6-1|-
TGTGCCAGCAGTAGGGACAGGGGCTACGAGCAGTACTTC
CASSRDRGYEQYF